The present entry profiles one T cell receptor (beta chain) with its context. Its specific antigen is unknown. Base qualities are not at hand, and no much larger clone is one base apart. These data come from a study of control samples from healthy donors and cancer patients (TCRdb year 2020). The CDR3 runs 14 amino acids, cysteine and phenylalanine included. Of the read, only the CDR3 DNA is kept; its 42 bases are in frame from base 1. Looking up the germline V gene (reference sequence) yields CDR1 MNHEY and CDR2 SMNVEV. V is cut back by 5 bases and J by 2 bases, with 3 bases in the junction unmatched. Libraries were constructed by the immunoSEQ multiplex PCR assay. The clones in this table, taken by TCRdb from immuneACCESS, are in-frame only. Not every clone is retained; where verified, under half of the shortfall comes from an unresolved V gene, and the cause of the rest is unknown. Here the sample has 130,000 or so clones; approximately 90% occur a single time. The biggest ten clones account for more than 2.5% of the sample.

The receptor was isolated from a man in his forties or fifties in good health. The rearrangement joined TRBV27 to TRBJ1-2; 9 bases in the junction line up with TRBD1. The specimen was blood. The nucleotide sequence reads as follows: TGTGCCAGCAGTCCGGGACAGGGAAACTATGGCTACACCTTC. Translation gives CASSPGQGNYGYTF.